In this sample, the clone carrying this T cell receptor beta chain turned up many times. Its antigen is as yet unknown. The sample is drawn from a study of breast tumors, draining lymph nodes, adjacent tissues. Overall study results and limits: The data were judged consistent with most tumor T cells coming from lymph node and expanding in tumor. That most tumor T cells come from lymph nodes remained unproven.

V was pared by 6 bases and J by 1 base, with 13 bases between. The CDR3 spans 14 residues. Germline CDR1 and CDR2: DFQATT and SNEGSKA (reference sequence). TCRdb itself ran the multiplex PCR reads through MiXCR, one entry per CDR3 protein. The data show about 230,000 distinct CDR3 sequences, with less than 40% seen just once and more than 1.3% held by the top ten. Samples came from axillary lymph nodes draining the breast cancer. This TCR was recovered from a female donor with breast cancer. Some clones in this sample may be carry-over from other donors' samples. The V gene is TRBV20-1, the J gene TRBJ1-5, with D possibly being TRBD1 (6 bases). Source material: axillary lymph node tissue. CDR3 nucleotides: TGCAGTGCAAACAGGGCGGGAAGCAATCAGCCCCAGCATTTT. It specifies CSANRAGSNQPQHF.